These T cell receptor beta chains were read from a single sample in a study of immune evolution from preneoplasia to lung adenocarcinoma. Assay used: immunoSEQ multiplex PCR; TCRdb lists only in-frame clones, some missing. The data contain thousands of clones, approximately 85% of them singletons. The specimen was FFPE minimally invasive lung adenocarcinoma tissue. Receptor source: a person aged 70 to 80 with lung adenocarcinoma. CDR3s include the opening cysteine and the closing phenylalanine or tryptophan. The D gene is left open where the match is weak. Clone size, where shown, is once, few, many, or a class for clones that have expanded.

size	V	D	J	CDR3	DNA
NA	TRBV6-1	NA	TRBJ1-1	CASRQGVNTEAFF	TGTGCCAGCCGGCAGGGAGTGAACACTGAAGCTTTCTTT
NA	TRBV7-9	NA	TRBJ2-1	CASTSLVMAESTYNEQFF	TGTGCCAGCACCTCCTTAGTCATGGCCGAATCCACCTACAATGAGCAGTTCTTC
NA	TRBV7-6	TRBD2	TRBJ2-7	CASSQRGQYNEQYF	TGTGCCAGCAGCCAGCGGGGGCAGTACAACGAGCAGTACTTC
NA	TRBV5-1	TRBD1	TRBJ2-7	CASSPGQGVDEQYF	TGCGCCAGCAGCCCTGGACAGGGAGTCGACGAGCAGTACTTC
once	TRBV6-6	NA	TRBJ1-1	CASWVGTEAFF	TGTGCCAGCTGGGTGGGCACTGAAGCTTTCTTT
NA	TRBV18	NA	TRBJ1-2	CASSPDGTYGYTF	TGTGCCAGCTCACCGGACGGCACCTATGGCTACACCTTC
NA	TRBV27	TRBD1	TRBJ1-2	CASRPTGPNYGYTF	TGTGCCAGCAGACCGACAGGGCCTAACTATGGCTACACCTTC
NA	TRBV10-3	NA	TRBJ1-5	CAISASVGQPQHF	TGTGCCATCAGTGCGTCAGTTGGTCAGCCCCAGCATTTT
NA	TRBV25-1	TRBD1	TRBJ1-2	CASSATTKDRAHGYTF	TGTGCCAGCAGTGCCACTACCAAGGACAGGGCCCATGGCTACACCTTC
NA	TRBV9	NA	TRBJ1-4	CASSVGTPNEKLFF	TGTGCCAGCAGCGTAGGGACTCCTAATGAAAAACTGTTTTTT
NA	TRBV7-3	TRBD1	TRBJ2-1	CASSLGGQSNEQFF	TGTGCCAGCAGCTTAGGGGGACAGAGCAATGAGCAGTTCTTC
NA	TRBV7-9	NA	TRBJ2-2	CASSLVGEAGELFF	TGTGCCAGCAGCTTAGTAGGGGAGGCCGGGGAGCTGTTTTTT
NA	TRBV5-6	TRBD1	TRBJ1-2	CASSYIPGTGGGYTF	TGTGCCAGCAGCTACATCCCCGGGACAGGTGGTGGCTACACCTTC
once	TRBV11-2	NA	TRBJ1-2	CASSLSGNYGYTF	TGTGCCAGCAGCTTATCAGGAAACTATGGCTACACCTTC
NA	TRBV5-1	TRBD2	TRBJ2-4	CASSPPAGGNIQYF	TGCGCCAGCAGCCCCCCAGCGGGGGGAAACATTCAGTACTTC
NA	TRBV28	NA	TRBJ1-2	CASSLHLNYGYTF	TGTGCCAGCAGTCTACACCTAAACTATGGCTACACCTTC
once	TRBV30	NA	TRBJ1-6	CAWSEGGSPLHF	TGTGCCTGGAGTGAGGGTGGATCACCCCTCCACTTT
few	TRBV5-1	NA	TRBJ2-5	CASSSQETQYF	TGCGCCAGCAGTTCCCAAGAGACCCAGTACTTC
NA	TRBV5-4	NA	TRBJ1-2	CASSLLGGYTF	TGTGCCAGCAGCCTCCTTGGCGGCTACACCTTC
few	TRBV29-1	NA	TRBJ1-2	CSVVTGGRDGYTF	TGCAGCGTCGTGACGGGCGGACGGGATGGCTACACCTTC